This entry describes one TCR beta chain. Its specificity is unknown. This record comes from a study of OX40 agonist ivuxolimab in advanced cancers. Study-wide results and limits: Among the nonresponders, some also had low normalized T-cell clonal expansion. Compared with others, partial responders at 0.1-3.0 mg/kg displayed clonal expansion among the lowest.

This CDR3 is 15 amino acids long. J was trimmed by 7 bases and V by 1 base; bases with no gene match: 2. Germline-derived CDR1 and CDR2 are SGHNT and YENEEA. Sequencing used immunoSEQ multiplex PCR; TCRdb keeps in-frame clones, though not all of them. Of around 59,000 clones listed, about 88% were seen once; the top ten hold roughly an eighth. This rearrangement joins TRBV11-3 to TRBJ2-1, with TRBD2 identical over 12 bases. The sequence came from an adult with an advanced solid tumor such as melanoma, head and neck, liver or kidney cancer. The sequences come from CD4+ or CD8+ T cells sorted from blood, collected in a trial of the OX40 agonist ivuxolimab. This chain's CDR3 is CASSLGTSGKNEQFF. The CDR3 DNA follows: TGTGCCAGCAGCTTAGGGACTAGCGGGAAAAATGAGCAGTTCTTC.